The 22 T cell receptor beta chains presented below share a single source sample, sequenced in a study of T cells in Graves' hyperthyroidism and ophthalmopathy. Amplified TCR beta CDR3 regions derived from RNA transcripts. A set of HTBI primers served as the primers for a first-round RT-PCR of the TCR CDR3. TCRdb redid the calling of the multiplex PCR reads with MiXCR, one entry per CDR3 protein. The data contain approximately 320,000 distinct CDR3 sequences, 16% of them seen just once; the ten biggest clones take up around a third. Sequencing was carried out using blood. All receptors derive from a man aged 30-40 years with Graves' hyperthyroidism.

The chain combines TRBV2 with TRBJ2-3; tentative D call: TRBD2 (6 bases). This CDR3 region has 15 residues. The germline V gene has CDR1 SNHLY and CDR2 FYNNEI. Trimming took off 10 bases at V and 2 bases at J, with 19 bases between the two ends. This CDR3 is CATPRAGRNTDTQYF. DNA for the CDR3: TGTGCCACCCCGAGGGCAGGGAGGAACACAGATACGCAGTATTTT.

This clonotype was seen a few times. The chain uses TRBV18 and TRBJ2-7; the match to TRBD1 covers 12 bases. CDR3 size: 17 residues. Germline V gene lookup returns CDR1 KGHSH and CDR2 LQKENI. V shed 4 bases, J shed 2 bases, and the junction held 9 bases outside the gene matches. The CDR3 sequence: CASSQSAGDRGPYEQYF. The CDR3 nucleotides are TGTGCCAGCTCACAGTCGGCCGGGGACAGGGGGCCCTACGAGCAGTACTTC.

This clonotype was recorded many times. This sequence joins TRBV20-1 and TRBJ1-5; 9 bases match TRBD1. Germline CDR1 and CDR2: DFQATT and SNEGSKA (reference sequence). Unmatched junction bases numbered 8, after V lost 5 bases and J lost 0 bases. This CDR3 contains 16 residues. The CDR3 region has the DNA TGCAGTGCTCGTATGACAGGGGGACATAGCAATCAGCCCCAGCATTTT. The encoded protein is CSARMTGGHSNQPQHF.

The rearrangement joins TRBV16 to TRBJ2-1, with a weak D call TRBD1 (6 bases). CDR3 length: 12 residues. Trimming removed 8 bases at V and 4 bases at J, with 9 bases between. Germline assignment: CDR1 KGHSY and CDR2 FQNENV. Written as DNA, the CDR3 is TGTGCCAGCCGGACAGAATACAATGAGCAGTTCTTC. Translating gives CASRTEYNEQFF.

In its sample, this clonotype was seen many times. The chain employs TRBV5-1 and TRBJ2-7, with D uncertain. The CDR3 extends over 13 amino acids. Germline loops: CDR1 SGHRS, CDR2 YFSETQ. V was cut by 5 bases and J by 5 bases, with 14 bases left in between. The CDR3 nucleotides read TGCGCCAGCAGTCCGGCCAACAGTGACGAGCAGTACTTC. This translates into CASSPANSDEQYF. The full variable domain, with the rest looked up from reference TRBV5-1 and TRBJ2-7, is KAGVTQTPRYLIKTRGQQVTLSCSPISGHRSVSWYQQTPGQGLQFLFEYFSETQRNKGNFPGRFSGRQFSNSRSEMNVSTLELGDSALYLCASSPANSDEQYFGPGTRLTVT.

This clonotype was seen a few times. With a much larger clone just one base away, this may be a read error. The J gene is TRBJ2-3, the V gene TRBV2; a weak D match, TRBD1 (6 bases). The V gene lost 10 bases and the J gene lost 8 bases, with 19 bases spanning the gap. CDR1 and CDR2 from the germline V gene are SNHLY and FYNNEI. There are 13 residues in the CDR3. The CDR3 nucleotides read TGTGCCACCCGAATTACAGGGTCAGGTACGCAGTATTTT. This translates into CATRITGSGTQYF.

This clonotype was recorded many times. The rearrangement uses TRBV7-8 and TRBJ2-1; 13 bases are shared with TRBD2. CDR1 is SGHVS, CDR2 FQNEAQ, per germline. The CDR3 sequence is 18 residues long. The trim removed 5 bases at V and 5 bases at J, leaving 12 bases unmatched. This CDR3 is CASSHLGLAGTEDNEQFF. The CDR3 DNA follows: TGTGCCAGCAGCCATTTGGGACTAGCGGGAACCGAAGACAATGAGCAGTTCTTC.

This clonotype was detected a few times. The DNA of the CDR3 is TGTGCCAGCAGTCCCTCGACAGGGGGAGAGACCCAGTACTTC. It yields the protein CASSPSTGGETQYF. This sequence joins TRBV12-3 or TRBV12-4 and TRBJ2-5; 9 nucleotides align to TRBD1. Germline trimming cut 5 bases from V and 4 bases from J; bases unmatched to any gene: 5. The CDR3 has 14 amino acids.

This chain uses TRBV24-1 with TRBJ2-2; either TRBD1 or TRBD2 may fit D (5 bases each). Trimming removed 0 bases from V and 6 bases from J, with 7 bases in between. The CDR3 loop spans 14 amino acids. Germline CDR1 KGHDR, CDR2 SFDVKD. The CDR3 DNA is TGTGCCACCAGTGATTTGCTGGGGGCCGGGGAGCTGTTTTTT. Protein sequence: CATSDLLGAGELFF.

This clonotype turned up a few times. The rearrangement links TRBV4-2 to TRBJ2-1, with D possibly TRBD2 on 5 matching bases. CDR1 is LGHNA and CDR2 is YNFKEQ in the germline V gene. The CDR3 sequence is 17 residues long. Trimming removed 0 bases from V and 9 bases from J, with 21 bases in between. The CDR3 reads CASSQDPVSDLAGEQFF. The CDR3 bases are TGTGCCAGCAGCCAAGATCCCGTTAGCGATCTAGCTGGTGAGCAGTTCTTC.

CDR3: CATSRAFGGTDTQYF. Here the CDR3 DNA reads TGTGCCACCAGCAGAGCGTTTGGAGGCACAGATACGCAGTATTTT. This chain links TRBV15 with TRBJ2-3; D is undetermined. The CDR3 loop spans 15 amino acids. Trimming stripped 1 base from V and 1 base from J, with 9 bases between. From germline, CDR1 is LNHNV and CDR2 YYDKDF (reference sequence).

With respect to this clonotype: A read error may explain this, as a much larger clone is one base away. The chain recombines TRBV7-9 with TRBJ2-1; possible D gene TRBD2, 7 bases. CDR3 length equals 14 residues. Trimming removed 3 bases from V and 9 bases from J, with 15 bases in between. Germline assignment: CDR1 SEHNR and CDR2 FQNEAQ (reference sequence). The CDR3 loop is CASSFWGRGSEQFF. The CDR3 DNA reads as TGTGCCAGCAGCTTTTGGGGGAGGGGGAGTGAGCAGTTCTTC.

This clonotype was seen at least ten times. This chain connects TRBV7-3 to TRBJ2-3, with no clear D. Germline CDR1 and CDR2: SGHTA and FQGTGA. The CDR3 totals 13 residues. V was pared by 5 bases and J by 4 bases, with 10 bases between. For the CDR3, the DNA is TGTGCCAGCAGCCTCGCCGGCGCAGATACGCAGTATTTT. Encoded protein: CASSLAGADTQYF.

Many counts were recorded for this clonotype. The chain's CDR3 is CASSLGGAAETQYF. DNA for the CDR3: TGTGCCAGCAGTTTAGGTGGGGCAGCCGAGACCCAGTACTTC. The chain carries TRBV12-3 or TRBV12-4 and TRBJ2-5; maybe TRBD1 (5 bases). The CDR3 is 14 residues long. The V and J ends lost 1 base and 5 bases respectively, with 11 bases between them.

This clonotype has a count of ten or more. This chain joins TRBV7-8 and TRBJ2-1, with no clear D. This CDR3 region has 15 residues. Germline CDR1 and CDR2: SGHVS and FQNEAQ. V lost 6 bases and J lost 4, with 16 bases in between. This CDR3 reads CASRRWARAYNEQFF. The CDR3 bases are TGTGCCAGCAGACGCTGGGCTCGTGCGTACAATGAGCAGTTCTTC.

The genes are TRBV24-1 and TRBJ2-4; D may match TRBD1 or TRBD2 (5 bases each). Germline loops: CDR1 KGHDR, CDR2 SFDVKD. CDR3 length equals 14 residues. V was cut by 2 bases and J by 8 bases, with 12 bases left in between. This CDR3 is CATSDWERGDIQYF. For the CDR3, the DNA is TGTGCCACCAGTGATTGGGAGAGAGGGGACATTCAGTACTTC.

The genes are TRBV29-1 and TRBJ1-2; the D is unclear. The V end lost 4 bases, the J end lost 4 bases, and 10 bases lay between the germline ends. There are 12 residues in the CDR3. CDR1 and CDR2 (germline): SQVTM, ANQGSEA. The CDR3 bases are TGCAGCGTTGCGGCGGAGGTCTATGGCTACACCTTC. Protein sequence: CSVAAEVYGYTF.

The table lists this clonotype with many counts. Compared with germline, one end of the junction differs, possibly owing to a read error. CDR3: CASSGGTDTQYF. In DNA, the CDR3 is TGTGCCAGCAGCGGAGGCACGGATACGCAGTATTTT. The chain has TRBV13 and TRBJ2-3, with D perhaps matching TRBD2 (5 bases). This CDR3 spans 12 amino acids. CDR1 is PRHDT and CDR2 is FYEKMQ in the germline V gene (reference sequence).

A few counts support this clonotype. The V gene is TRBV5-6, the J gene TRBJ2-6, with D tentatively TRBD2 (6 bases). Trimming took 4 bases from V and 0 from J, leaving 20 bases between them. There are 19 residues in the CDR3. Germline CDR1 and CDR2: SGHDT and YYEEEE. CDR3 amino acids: CASSLAGSLGLSGANVLTF. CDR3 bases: TGTGCCAGCAGCCTAGCCGGGAGCCTTGGGCTCTCTGGGGCCAACGTCCTGACTTTC.

As DNA, the CDR3 is TGCGCCAGCAGCCAAGGACAGACTCTCTCCTACGAGCAGTACTTC. It encodes CASSQGQTLSYEQYF. The chain couples TRBV4-1 to TRBJ2-7; tentatively, D is TRBD1 (5 bases). V lost 1 base and J 0 bases, leaving 10 bases between the germline ends. The germline gives CDR1 MGHRA, CDR2 YSYEKL. This CDR3 region has 15 residues.

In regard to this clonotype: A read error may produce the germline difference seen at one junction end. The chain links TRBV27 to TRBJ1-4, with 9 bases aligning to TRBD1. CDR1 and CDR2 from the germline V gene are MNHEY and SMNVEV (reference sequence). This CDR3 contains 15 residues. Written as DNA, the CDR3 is TGTGTCAGCAGTTTTGGGACAGGGTTCGGGGAAAAACTGTTTTTT. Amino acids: CVSSFGTGFGEKLFF.

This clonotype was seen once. CDR3 protein: CSAETRKGEQFF. CDR3 in DNA: TGCAGTGCTGAGACCAGGAAGGGTGAGCAGTTCTTC. This chain connects TRBV20-1 to TRBJ2-1; D call uncertain. Between the trimmed V and J ends, which lost 5 bases and 9 bases, there was a span of 14 bases. The CDR3 is 12 amino acids. CDR1 is DFQATT, CDR2 SNEGSKA, per germline (reference sequence).